This TCR beta chain is from a study of identifying expanded T cells in peripheral blood. Libraries were prepared by immunoSEQ multiplex PCR; TCRdb keeps only in-frame clonotypes and omits some of them. The sample contains about 81,000 clones, roughly 84% of which appear only once. A note on this clone: Its antigen remains unidentified.

Overall study results and limits: Approximately 2-week clone count variance significantly increased as total template count grew.

Trimming stripped 3 bases from V and 6 bases from J, with 15 bases between. CDR1 is MNHEY, CDR2 SVGAGI, per germline. There are 15 residues in the CDR3. Material: blood. V gene TRBV6-5 combines with J gene TRBJ2-1; a weak D match, TRBD1 (6 bases). The TCR originated in a person between 18 and 75 years old in good health. The CDR3: CASSYNRAVSNEQFF. The CDR3, as DNA: TGTGCCAGCAGTTATAACAGGGCGGTGAGCAATGAGCAGTTCTTC.